Following are 21 T cell receptor beta chains from one sample sequenced in a study of cytomegalovirus exposure and HLA in healthy donors. In the PCR, 60 Vbeta and 13 Jbeta primers were used. The assay was immunoSEQ multiplex PCR, and TCRdb's table has in-frame clones only and misses some. The profile covers 87,000 or so clones, with approximately 77% appearing a single time and around 5.3% taken by the ten largest. Input material: PBMCs. The receptor source for this set is a woman aged 40-49 years in good health and CMV-seronegative.

This rearrangement joins TRBV11-2 to TRBJ1-4, with TRBD1 matching over 7 bases. Germline-derived CDR1 and CDR2 are SGHAT and FQNNGV. With 5 bases clipped from V and 1 base from J, the junction kept 1 base outside the gene matches. This CDR3 contains 14 residues. The CDR3 here is CASSRDRTNEKLFF. The DNA of the CDR3 is TGTGCCAGCAGCAGGGACAGAACTAATGAAAAACTGTTTTTT.

The chain is built from TRBV7-9 and TRBJ2-1; D possibly corresponds to TRBD2 (6 bases). CDR1 and CDR2 from the germline V gene are SEHNR and FQNEAQ (reference sequence). This CDR3 is built from 16 residues. V gave up 8 bases and J gave up 8 bases, with 25 bases separating them. CDR3 sequence reads: CASGPRRGPGNDEQFF. In nucleotides, the CDR3 is TGTGCCAGCGGCCCACGGAGGGGACCAGGGAACGATGAGCAGTTCTTC. The full variable domain, in which reference TRBV7-9 and TRBJ2-1 provide the parts outside the CDR3, is DTGVSQNPRHKITKRGQNVTFRCDPISEHNRLYWYRQTLGQGPEFLTYFQNEAQLEKSRLLSDRFSAERPKGSFSTLEIQRTEQGDSAMYLCASGPRRGPGNDEQFFGPGTRLTVL.

The genes are TRBV30 and TRBJ1-4; D is unclear. V dropped 0 bases and J dropped 0 bases, with 5 bases sitting between them. CDR1 is GTSNPN, CDR2 SVGIG, per germline (reference sequence). This CDR3 is 14 amino acids long. The DNA of the CDR3 is TGTGCCTGGAGTGTACGGGCAACTAATGAAAAACTGTTTTTT. Translated: CAWSVRATNEKLFF.

This clone was detected only once. The V gene is TRBV7-9, the J gene TRBJ1-1; D unresolved. V was trimmed by 5 bases and J by 0 bases, leaving 13 bases between them. CDR3 length: 15 amino acids. CDR1 is SEHNR and CDR2 is FQNEAQ in the germline V gene (reference sequence). CDR3 region: CASSPFRQMNTEAFF. The CDR3 nucleotides read TGTGCCAGCAGCCCCTTCAGGCAGATGAACACTGAAGCTTTCTTT.

The chain has TRBV5-1 and TRBJ2-7; 7 bases fit TRBD1. The trim removed 2 bases at V and 3 bases at J, leaving 8 bases unmatched. The CDR3 totals 15 residues. Looked up from germline, CDR1 is SGHRS and CDR2 is YFSETQ. CDR3 protein: CASSFGTAEVYEQYF. The CDR3 DNA is TGCGCCAGCAGCTTTGGGACAGCGGAGGTCTACGAGCAGTACTTC.

This clone came up a few times. The V call is TRBV4-1, the J call TRBJ2-3, with TRBD2 as a possible D gene (6 bases). The CDR3 covers 16 residues. CDR1 and CDR2 from the germline V gene are MGHRA and YSYEKL. Trimming shortened V by 3 bases and J by 5 bases, and 18 bases separated the two germline ends. CDR3 bases: TGCGCCAGCAGCCAGGGGGACTCGACCCACTTAGATACGCAGTATTTT. Its translation is CASSQGDSTHLDTQYF.

This clone was picked up a small number of times. V is TRBV5-6 and J is TRBJ2-1; TRBD2 matches 10 bases. CDR1 is SGHDT, CDR2 YYEEEE, per germline. The ends lost 1 base at V and 6 bases at J; junction bases unmatched: 7. The CDR3 is 16 residues long. This chain's CDR3 is CASSLYSGGAGNEQFF. The CDR3 nucleotides read TGTGCCAGCAGCTTGTACAGCGGGGGGGCCGGCAATGAGCAGTTCTTC.

This clone was seen just once. The V and J genes are TRBV5-1 and TRBJ2-7; TRBD1 agrees at 8 bases. The CDR3 has 14 amino acids. The V gene's germline CDR1 is SGHRS and CDR2 YFSETQ. After removal of 0 bases from V and 3 bases from J, the junction contained 2 bases not matched to a gene. The CDR3 is CASSLGTGNYEQYF. CDR3 bases: TGCGCCAGCAGCTTGGGGACAGGGAACTACGAGCAGTACTTC.

This clone was detected a few times. The chain links TRBV19 to TRBJ2-5; D gene ambiguous. Trimming removed 5 bases from V and 5 bases from J, with 9 bases in between. The germline gives CDR1 LNHDA, CDR2 SQIVND (reference sequence). The CDR3 loop spans 12 amino acids. The CDR3 nucleotides are TGTGCCAGTAGTCAATGGCCTGAGACCCAGTACTTC. Protein: CASSQWPETQYF.

The chain is built from TRBV27 and TRBJ1-6, with D unclear. Looked up from germline, CDR1 is MNHEY and CDR2 is SMNVEV (reference sequence). The germline V and J ends were trimmed by 8 bases and 4 bases, with 12 bases remaining between them. The CDR3 is made up of 14 amino acids. The DNA of the CDR3 is TGTGCCAGCCGTACAAGAGGGTATAATTCACCCCTCCACTTT. It yields the protein CASRTRGYNSPLHF.

The V gene is TRBV11-3, the J gene TRBJ2-1; 11 nucleotides align to TRBD2. Germline CDR1 SGHNT, CDR2 YENEEA. The CDR3 sequence is 15 residues long. J was trimmed by 8 bases and V by 5 bases; bases with no gene match: 8. CDR3 region: CASSESGTSGHEQFF. The CDR3, as DNA: TGTGCCAGCAGCGAGTCCGGGACTAGCGGACATGAGCAGTTCTTC.

V is TRBV9 and J is TRBJ2-1, with D uncertain. Per the germline V gene, CDR1 is SGDLS and CDR2 is YYNGEE. The CDR3 sequence is 13 residues long. Deletions cut 2 bases from V and 5 bases from J, with 8 bases between. The CDR3 loop is CASSVRQNNEQFF. The CDR3 DNA reads TGTGCCAGCAGCGTCCGCCAGAACAATGAGCAGTTCTTC. The variable domain in full, completed from reference TRBV9 and TRBJ2-1, reads DSGVTQTPKHLITATGQRVTLRCSPRSGDLSVYWYQQSLDQGLQFLIQYYNGEERAKGNILERFSAQQFPDLHSELNLSSLELGDSALYFCASSVRQNNEQFFGPGTRLTVL.

The chain joins TRBV2 to TRBJ1-1; D unclear. This CDR3 comprises 10 residues. Trimming cost V 5 bases and J 5 bases, with 3 bases left between them. Per the germline V gene, CDR1 is SNHLY and CDR2 is FYNNEI. The CDR3 region has the DNA TGTGCCAGCAGTCGGACTGAAGCTTTCTTT. Its protein is CASSRTEAFF. Combining the CDR3 with reference TRBV2 and TRBJ1-1 gives the whole variable domain EPEVTQTPSHQVTQMGQEVILRCVPISNHLYFYWYRQILGQKVEFLVSFYNNEISEKSEIFDDQFSVERPDGSNFTLKIRSTKLEDSAMYFCASSRTEAFFGQGTRLTVV.

CDR3 coding DNA: TGCAGCGTTGAAGCCACAAACACCGGGGAGCTGTTTTTT. This encodes CSVEATNTGELFF. This chain links TRBV29-1 with TRBJ2-2, with no clear D. V was pared by 1 base and J by 2 bases, with 5 bases between. The CDR3 length is 13 residues. The germline V gene encodes CDR1 SQVTM and CDR2 ANQGSEA.

The V and J genes are TRBV28 and TRBJ2-7; 7 bases are a match to TRBD2. V was clipped by 8 bases and J by 6 bases; unmatched bases: 13. The CDR3 consists of 14 residues. Looked up from germline, CDR1 is MDHEN and CDR2 is SYDVKM. The CDR3 loop is CASHYSGRLFEQYF. As DNA, the CDR3 is TGTGCCAGCCATTATTCCGGGAGGCTTTTCGAGCAGTACTTC.

The rearrangement links TRBV7-2 to TRBJ2-7; 12 bases match TRBD2. The germline CDR1 and CDR2 sequences are SGHTA and FQGNSA. V lost 2 bases, J lost 9 bases, and 14 bases stayed unmatched. This CDR3 is 17 amino acids long. The CDR3 DNA sequence: TGTGCCAGCAGCTTATCGGTAGGGACTAGCGGGCCGGATCGGCAGTACTTC. Protein sequence: CASSLSVGTSGPDRQYF.

The chain recombines TRBV5-6 with TRBJ2-3; TRBD2 is a possible D gene (5 bases). Germline assignment: CDR1 SGHDT and CDR2 YYEEEE. Trimming took off 5 bases at V and 3 bases at J, with 16 bases between the two ends. This CDR3 spans 15 amino acids. The CDR3 is CASRWRRSRTDTQYF. The CDR3 DNA reads as TGTGCCAGCAGATGGAGGAGGTCGAGAACAGATACGCAGTATTTT.

The J gene is TRBJ2-5, the V gene TRBV4-2, with 9 bases aligning to TRBD1. V trimming: 0 bases; J trimming: 4 bases; junction bases outside the gene matches: 9. Germline V CDR1 and CDR2: LGHNA, YNFKEQ. The CDR3 loop spans 17 amino acids. The CDR3 DNA follows: TGTGCCAGCAGCCAAGAATTAAACAGGGGGCTATCAGAGACCCAGTACTTC. It yields the protein CASSQELNRGLSETQYF.

This clone showed up just a few times. V is TRBV4-1 and J is TRBJ2-7, with TRBD2 matching 10 bases. The CDR3 is 16 residues long. Trimming removed 3 bases from V and 4 bases from J; junction bases left unmatched: 9. The germline V gene has CDR1 MGHRA and CDR2 YSYEKL. CDR3 sequence (DNA): TGCGCCAGCAGCCAGGGTGAGCGGGGGGGCCGGTACGAGCAGTACTTC. The encoded protein is CASSQGERGGRYEQYF.

This clone has only one observation. The chain couples TRBV29-1 to TRBJ2-1; TRBD2 matches 7 bases. V shed 7 bases and J 4 bases; nucleotides not matched to a gene: 16. Germline CDR1 is SQVTM and CDR2 is ANQGSEA. The CDR3 is 16 residues long. CDR3 sequence reads: CSALLIGGGRYNEQFF. The DNA of the CDR3 is TGCAGCGCCCTCCTGATTGGGGGGGGGAGATACAATGAGCAGTTCTTC.

The rearrangement uses TRBV5-1 and TRBJ1-4, with 8 nucleotides matching TRBD1. Losses at the gene ends were 0 bases for V and 3 bases for J; bases not matched to a gene: 7. Per the germline V gene, CDR1 is SGHRS and CDR2 is YFSETQ. The CDR3 length is 17 residues. CDR3 in DNA: TGCGCCAGCAGCTTGGTGGGTCAGGGGGCTGCTAATGAAAAACTGTTTTTT. Its translation: CASSLVGQGAANEKLFF.